This T cell receptor (beta chain) was identified in a study of blood T cell repertoires in COVID-19. On the study more broadly: Samples of COVID-19 (acute and convalescent) were obtained from the United States, Italy and Spain. The analysed material was cDNA or gDNA that came from T cells, B-cell-depleted T cells, or PBMCs.

Authors' analysis steps: By means of reference gene primer amplification, nucleated cell counts were estimated. Clones were read by immunoSEQ multiplex PCR, and TCRdb kept only the in-frame ones, dropping some. V and J calls plus clone size are reproduced from that table; the DNA served to infer D and trimming. The sample has approximately 310,000 clones, roughly 84% seen once. V lost 0 bases, J lost 2 bases, and 14 bases lay in between. CDR1 MGHRA and CDR2 YSYEKL come from the germline V gene. This CDR3 comprises 16 residues. This chain links TRBV4-1 with TRBJ2-7; D possibly corresponds to TRBD2 (5 bases). Material: peripheral blood. The TCR comes from a man in his forties or fifties with active or convalescent COVID-19. Written as DNA, the CDR3 is TGCGCCAGCAGCCAAGATTCGAGGACGGGGACCTACGAGCAGTACTTC. Its protein product is CASSQDSRTGTYEQYF.